The 5 T cell receptor beta chains below come from one sample, sequenced in a study of CD8+ T cells in alopecia areata. It was cDNA, reverse transcribed from extracted RNA, that served as the sequencing template. The assay was immunoSEQ multiplex PCR, and TCRdb's table has in-frame clones only and misses some. The table shows more than 110,000 clones, with 65% to 90% occurring only once. Regarding treatment: oral pan-JAK inhibitor, 5-10 mg twice daily. Sequenced material: CD8+ T cells sorted from blood, taken at week 4, from a patient treated with tofacitinib. All receptors derive from a human donor with alopecia areata.

This clone turned up a few times. V and J are TRBV7-9 and TRBJ1-3; TRBD1 agrees at 9 bases. Germline CDR1 reads SEHNR; CDR2 reads FQNEAQ (reference sequence). The V and J ends lost 4 bases and 7 bases, in that order; junction bases with no gene match: 5. The length of the CDR3 is 14 residues. The DNA for the CDR3 is TGTGCCAGCAGCTCGCGGGACAGGGTCAACACCATATATTTT. Amino acids: CASSSRDRVNTIYF.

The V call is TRBV5-4, the J call TRBJ2-2; 7 nucleotides match TRBD1. Losses at the gene ends were 0 bases for V and 6 bases for J; bases not matched to a gene: 14. CDR3 size: 18 residues. The germline gives CDR1 SGHNT, CDR2 YYREEE (reference sequence). The CDR3 protein is CASSLGHGQVFAAGELFF. DNA of the CDR3: TGTGCCAGCAGCTTGGGACACGGACAGGTTTTTGCGGCCGGGGAGCTGTTTTTT.

V usage is TRBV4-1 and J usage is TRBJ2-3; possible D gene TRBD1, 6 bases. The CDR3 length is 17 residues. V was shortened by 1 base and J by 0 bases, with 14 bases between the two germline ends. The V gene's germline CDR1 is MGHRA and CDR2 YSYEKL. The CDR3 region has the DNA TGCGCCAGCAGCCAAGTCTTCGGACAGTTAAGCACAGATACGCAGTATTTT. Amino acid sequence: CASSQVFGQLSTDTQYF.

The rearrangement links TRBV27 to TRBJ2-7, with D hard to call. This CDR3 region has 14 residues. Germline CDR1 reads MNHEY; CDR2 reads SMNVEV (reference sequence). V was trimmed by 3 bases and J by 0 bases, leaving 9 bases between them. CDR3 region: CASSFWGPSYEQYF. CDR3 DNA sequence: TGTGCCAGCAGTTTTTGGGGTCCCTCCTACGAGCAGTACTTC.

J is TRBJ2-7 and V is TRBV6-5; possible D gene TRBD2, 6 bases. The CDR3 sequence is 14 residues long. Trimming cost V 0 bases and J 3 bases, with 9 bases left between them. CDR1 is MNHEY and CDR2 is SVGAGI in the germline V gene. The CDR3 reads CASSYSGGGYEQYF. The CDR3 DNA reads as TGTGCCAGCAGTTACTCGGGGGGTGGCTACGAGCAGTACTTC.